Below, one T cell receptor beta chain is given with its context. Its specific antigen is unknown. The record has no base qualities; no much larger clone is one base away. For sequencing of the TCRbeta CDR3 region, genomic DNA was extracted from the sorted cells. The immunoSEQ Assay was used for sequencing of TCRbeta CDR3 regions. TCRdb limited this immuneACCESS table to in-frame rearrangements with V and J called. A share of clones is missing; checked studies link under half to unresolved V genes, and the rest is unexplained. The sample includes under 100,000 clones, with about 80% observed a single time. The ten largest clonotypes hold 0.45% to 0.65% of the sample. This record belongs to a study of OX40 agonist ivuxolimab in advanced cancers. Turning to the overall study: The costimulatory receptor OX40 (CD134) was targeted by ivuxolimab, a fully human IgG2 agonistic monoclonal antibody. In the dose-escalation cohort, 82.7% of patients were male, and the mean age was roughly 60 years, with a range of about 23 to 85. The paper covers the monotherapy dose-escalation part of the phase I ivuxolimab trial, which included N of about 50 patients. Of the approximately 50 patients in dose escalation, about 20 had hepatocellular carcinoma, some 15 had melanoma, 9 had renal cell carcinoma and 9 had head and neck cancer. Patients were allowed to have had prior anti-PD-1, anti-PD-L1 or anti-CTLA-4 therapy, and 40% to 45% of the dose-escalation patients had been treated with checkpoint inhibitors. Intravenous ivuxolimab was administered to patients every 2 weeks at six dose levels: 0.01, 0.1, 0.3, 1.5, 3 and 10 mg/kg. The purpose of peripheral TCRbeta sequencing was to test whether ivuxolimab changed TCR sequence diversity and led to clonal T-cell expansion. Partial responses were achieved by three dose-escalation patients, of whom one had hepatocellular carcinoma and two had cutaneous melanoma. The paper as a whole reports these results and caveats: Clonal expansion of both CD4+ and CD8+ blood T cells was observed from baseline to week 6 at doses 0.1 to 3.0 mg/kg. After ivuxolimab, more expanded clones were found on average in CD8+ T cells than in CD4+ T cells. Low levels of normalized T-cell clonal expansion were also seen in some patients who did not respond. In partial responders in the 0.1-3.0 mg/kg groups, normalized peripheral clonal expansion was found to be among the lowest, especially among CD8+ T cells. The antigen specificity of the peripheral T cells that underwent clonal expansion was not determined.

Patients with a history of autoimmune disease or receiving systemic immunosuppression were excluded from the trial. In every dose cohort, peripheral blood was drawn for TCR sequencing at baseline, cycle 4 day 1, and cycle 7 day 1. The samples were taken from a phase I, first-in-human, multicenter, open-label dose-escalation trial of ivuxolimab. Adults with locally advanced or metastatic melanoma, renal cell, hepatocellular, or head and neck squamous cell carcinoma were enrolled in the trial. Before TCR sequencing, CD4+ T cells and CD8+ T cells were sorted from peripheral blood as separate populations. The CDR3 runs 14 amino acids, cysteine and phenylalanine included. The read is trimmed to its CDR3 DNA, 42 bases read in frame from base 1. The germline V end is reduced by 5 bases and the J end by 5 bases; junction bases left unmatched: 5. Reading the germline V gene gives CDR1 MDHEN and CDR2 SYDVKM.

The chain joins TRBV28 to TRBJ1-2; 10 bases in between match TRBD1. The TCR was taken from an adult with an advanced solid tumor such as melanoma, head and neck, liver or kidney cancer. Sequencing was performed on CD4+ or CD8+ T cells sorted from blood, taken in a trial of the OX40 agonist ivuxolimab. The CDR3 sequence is CASSVPGQGYGYTF. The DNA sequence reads TGTGCCAGCAGTGTACCGGGACAGGGGTATGGCTACACCTTC.